The sequence of this TCR beta chain was determined in a study of response to subunit inactivated influenza vaccine. V lost 3 bases, J lost 0 bases, and 10 bases stayed unmatched. This CDR3 comprises 17 residues. Study-level points and caveats: It was the authors' suggestion that each seasonal influenza vaccination recruits few new T cells.

This clonotype occurred a few times. What it binds is unknown. TCRdb called the RT-PCR reads again in MiXCR, with one record for every CDR3 protein. This sample has 650,000 to 800,000 distinct CDR3 sequences, with about 18% found just once. The sequencing used PBMCs from blood, collected more than 4 days after vaccination. The TCR comes from a man aged 45-65 years who received an inactivated influenza vaccine. The chain joins TRBV12-3 or TRBV12-4 to TRBJ2-7; 8 nucleotides align to TRBD1. This CDR3 reads CASSLGTGVLSSYEQYF. In nucleotides, the CDR3 is TGTGCCAGCAGTTTGGGGACAGGCGTACTTAGCTCCTACGAGCAGTACTTC.